This T cell receptor beta chain is drawn from a study of OX40 agonist ivuxolimab in advanced cancers. From germline, CDR1 is SNHLY and CDR2 FYNNEI. The CDR3 is made up of 15 amino acids. V dropped 2 bases and J dropped 2; count of bases not matched to a gene: 2. This table comes from immunoSEQ multiplex PCR, and its TCRdb copy is limited to in-frame clones, with some not included. This sample yields about 50,000 clones, of which 85% to 95% are seen a single time; approximately 6.8% belongs to the top ten. Sequencing was performed on CD4+ or CD8+ T cells sorted from blood, taken in a trial of the OX40 agonist ivuxolimab. The source of this sequence is an adult with an advanced solid tumor such as melanoma, head and neck, liver or kidney cancer. V gene TRBV2 combines with J gene TRBJ2-3; 9 bases map to TRBD2. The CDR3 spells CASSELAGPTDTQYF. In nucleotides, the CDR3 is TGTGCCAGCAGTGAACTAGCGGGGCCCACAGATACGCAGTATTTT.